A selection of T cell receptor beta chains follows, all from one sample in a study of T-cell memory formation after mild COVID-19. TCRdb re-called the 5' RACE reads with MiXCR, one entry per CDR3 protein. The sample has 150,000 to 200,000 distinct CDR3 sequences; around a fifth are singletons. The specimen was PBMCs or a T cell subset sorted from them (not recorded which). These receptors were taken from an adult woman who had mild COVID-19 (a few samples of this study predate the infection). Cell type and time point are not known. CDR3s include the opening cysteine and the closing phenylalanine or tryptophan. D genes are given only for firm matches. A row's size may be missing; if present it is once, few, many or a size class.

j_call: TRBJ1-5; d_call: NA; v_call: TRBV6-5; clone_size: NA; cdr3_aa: CASSYGRGSDQPQHF; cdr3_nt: TGTGCCAGCAGTTACGGCAGGGGAAGCGATCAGCCCCAGCATTTT
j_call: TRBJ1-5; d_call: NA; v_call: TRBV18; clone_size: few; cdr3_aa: CASSPGQLNQPQHF; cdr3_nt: TGTGCCAGCTCACCCGGACAGCTGAATCAGCCCCAGCATTTT
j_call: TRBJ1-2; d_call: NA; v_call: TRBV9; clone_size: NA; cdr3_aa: CASSGQTGHLYGYTF; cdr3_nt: TGTGCCAGCAGCGGACAAACCGGACACCTCTATGGCTACACCTTC
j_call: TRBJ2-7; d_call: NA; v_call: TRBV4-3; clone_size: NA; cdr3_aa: CASSQDYGVSSYEQYF; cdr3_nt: TGCGCCAGCAGCCAAGATTATGGCGTGAGCTCCTACGAGCAGTACTTC
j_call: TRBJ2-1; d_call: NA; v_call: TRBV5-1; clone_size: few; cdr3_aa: CASSPTRSTSYNEQFF; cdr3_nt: TGCGCCAGCAGCCCCACGCGGAGCACCTCCTACAATGAGCAGTTCTTC
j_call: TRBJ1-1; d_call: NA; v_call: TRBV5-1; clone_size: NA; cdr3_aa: CASSFAQVNAEAFF; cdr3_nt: TGCGCCAGCAGCTTTGCACAGGTGAACGCTGAAGCTTTCTTT
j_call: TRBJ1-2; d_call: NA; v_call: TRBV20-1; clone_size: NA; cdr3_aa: CSASGHMNYGYTF; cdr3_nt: TGCAGTGCCTCGGGACACATGAACTATGGCTACACCTTC
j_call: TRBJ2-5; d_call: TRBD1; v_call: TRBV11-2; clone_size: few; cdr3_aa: CASSVGQGAVWETQYF; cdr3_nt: TGTGCCAGCAGCGTCGGACAGGGGGCGGTCTGGGAGACCCAGTACTTC
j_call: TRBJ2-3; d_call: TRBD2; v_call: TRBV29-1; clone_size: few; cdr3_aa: CSVEILAGFSTDTQYF; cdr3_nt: TGCAGCGTTGAGATCCTAGCGGGTTTTAGCACAGATACGCAGTATTTT
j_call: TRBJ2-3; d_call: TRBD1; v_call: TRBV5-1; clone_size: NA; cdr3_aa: CASSPGQGGADTQYF; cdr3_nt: TGCGCCAGCAGCCCCGGACAGGGGGGCGCAGATACGCAGTATTTT
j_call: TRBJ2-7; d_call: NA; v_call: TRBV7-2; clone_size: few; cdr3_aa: CASSELVASYEQYF; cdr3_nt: TGTGCCAGCAGCGAGCTAGTGGCATCCTACGAGCAGTACTTC
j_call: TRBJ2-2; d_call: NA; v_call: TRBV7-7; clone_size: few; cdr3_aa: CASSLAGGPNTGELFF; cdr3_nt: TGTGCTAGCAGCTTAGCAGGTGGACCGAACACCGGGGAGCTGTTTTTT
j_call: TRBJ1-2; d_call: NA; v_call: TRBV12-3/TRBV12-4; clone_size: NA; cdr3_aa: CASPRGNYGYTF; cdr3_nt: TGTGCCAGCCCCCGGGGGAACTATGGCTACACCTTC
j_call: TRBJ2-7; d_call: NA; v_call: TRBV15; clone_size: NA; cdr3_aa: CATASRDYEQYF; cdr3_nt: TGTGCCACAGCATCCCGGGACTACGAGCAGTACTTC
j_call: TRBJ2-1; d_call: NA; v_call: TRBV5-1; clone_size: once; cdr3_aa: CASSLARAKNNEQFF; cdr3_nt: TGCGCCAGCAGCTTGGCTCGGGCTAAGAACAATGAGCAGTTCTTC
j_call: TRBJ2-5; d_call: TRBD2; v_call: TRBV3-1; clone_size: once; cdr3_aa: CASSLQTSGGAETQYF; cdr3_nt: TGTGCCAGCAGCCTACAAACTAGCGGGGGGGCGGAGACCCAGTACTTC
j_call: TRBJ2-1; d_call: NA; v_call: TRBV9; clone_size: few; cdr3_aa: CASSGRQAPYNEQFF; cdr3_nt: TGTGCCAGCAGCGGAAGACAGGCTCCCTACAATGAGCAGTTCTTC
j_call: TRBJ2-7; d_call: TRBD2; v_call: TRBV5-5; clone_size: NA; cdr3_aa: CASSLGPRLAAGFFYEQYF; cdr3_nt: TGTGCCAGCAGCTTGGGTCCCCGGCTAGCAGCGGGATTTTTCTACGAGCAGTACTTC
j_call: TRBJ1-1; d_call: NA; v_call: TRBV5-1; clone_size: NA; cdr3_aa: CASSLSFGVLTEAFF; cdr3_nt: TGCGCCAGCAGCTTATCGTTTGGGGTACTTACCGAAGCTTTCTTT
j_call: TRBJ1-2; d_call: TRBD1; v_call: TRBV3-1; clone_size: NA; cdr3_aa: CASSTLPRDRADYTF; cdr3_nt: TGTGCCAGCAGCACCCTACCCCGGGACAGGGCGGACTACACCTTC
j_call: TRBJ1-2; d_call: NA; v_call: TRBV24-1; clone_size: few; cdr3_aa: CATSDGGRGHYGYTF; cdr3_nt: TGTGCCACCAGTGATGGGGGAAGAGGTCACTATGGCTACACCTTC
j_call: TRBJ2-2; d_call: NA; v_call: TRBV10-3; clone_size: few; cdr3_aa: CAISEVTGGELFF; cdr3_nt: TGTGCCATCAGTGAGGTCACAGGCGGGGAGCTGTTTTTT
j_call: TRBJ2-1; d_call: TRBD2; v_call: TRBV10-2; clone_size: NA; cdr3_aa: CASSGIAGGGEQFF; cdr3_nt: TGCGCCAGCAGTGGAATAGCGGGAGGAGGTGAGCAGTTCTTC
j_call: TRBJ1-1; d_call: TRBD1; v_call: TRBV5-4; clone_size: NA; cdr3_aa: CASSPVGQGEDTEAFF; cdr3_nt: TGTGCCAGCAGCCCAGTGGGACAGGGGGAAGACACTGAAGCTTTCTTT
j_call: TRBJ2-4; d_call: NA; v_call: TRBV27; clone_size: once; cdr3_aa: CASSLKGTYIQYF; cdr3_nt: TGTGCCAGCAGTTTAAAAGGGACCTACATTCAGTACTTC
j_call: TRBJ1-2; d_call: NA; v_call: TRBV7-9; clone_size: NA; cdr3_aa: CASSFRDTELDSYGYTF; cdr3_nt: TGTGCCAGCAGCTTCCGGGACACGGAACTCGATAGCTATGGCTACACCTTC
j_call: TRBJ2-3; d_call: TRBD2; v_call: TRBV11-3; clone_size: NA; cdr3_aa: CASRPLFSGGGDTQYF; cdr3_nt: TGTGCCAGCAGGCCCCTCTTTAGCGGGGGGGGAGATACGCAGTATTTT
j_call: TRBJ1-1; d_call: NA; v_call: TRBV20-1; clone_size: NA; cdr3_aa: CSARSGMNTEAFF; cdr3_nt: TGCAGTGCTAGATCCGGAATGAACACTGAAGCTTTCTTT
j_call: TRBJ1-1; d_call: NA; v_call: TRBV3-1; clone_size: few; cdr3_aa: CASSQEGVNTEAFF; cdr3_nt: TGTGCCAGCAGCCAAGAGGGGGTGAACACTGAAGCTTTCTTT
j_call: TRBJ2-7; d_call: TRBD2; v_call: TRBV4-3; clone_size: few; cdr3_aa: CASSQGEPGLAGVYEQYF; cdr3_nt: TGCGCCAGCAGCCAAGGAGAACCCGGACTAGCGGGAGTGTACGAGCAGTACTTC
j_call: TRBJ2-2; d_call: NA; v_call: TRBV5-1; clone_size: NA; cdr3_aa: CASSLAQGVYTGELFF; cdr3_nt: TGCGCCAGCAGCTTGGCACAGGGTGTATACACCGGGGAGCTGTTTTTT
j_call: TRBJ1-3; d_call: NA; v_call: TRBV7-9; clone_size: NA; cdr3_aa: CAIGTSGNTIYF; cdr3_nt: TGTGCCATCGGAACCTCTGGAAACACCATATATTTT
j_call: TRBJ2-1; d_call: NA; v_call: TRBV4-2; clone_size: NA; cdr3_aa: CASSQVLADNEQFF; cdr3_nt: TGTGCCAGCAGCCAAGTATTAGCGGACAATGAGCAGTTCTTC
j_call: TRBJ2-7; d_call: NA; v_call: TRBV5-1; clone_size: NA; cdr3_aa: CASSEGMTYEQYF; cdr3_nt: TGCGCCAGCAGTGAAGGGATGACCTACGAGCAGTACTTC
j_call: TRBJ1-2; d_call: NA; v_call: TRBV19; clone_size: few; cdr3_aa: CASKGQNGYTF; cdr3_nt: TGTGCCAGTAAGGGGCAGAATGGCTACACCTTC
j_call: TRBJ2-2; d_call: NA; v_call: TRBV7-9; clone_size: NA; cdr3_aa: CASTTRGANTGELFF; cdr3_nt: TGTGCCAGCACGACTCGGGGGGCAAACACCGGGGAGCTGTTTTTT
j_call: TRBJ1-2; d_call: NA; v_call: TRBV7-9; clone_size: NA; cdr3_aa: CASSFNSGAYGYTF; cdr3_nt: TGTGCCAGCAGCTTCAACTCGGGTGCCTATGGCTACACCTTC
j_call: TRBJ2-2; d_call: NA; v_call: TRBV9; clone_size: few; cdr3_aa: CASSVDGGTGELFF; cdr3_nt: TGTGCCAGCAGCGTAGATGGGGGCACCGGGGAGCTGTTTTTT
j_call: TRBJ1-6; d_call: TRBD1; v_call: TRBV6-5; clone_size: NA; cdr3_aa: CASRRGQGNSPLHF; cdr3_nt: TGTGCCAGCAGACGGGGACAGGGTAATTCACCCCTCCACTTT
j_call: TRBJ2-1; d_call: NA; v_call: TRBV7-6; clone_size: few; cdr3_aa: CASSFASYNEQFF; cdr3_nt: TGTGCCAGCAGCTTTGCCTCCTACAATGAGCAGTTCTTC
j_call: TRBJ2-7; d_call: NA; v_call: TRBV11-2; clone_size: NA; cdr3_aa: CASSLVYTPYEQYF; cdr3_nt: TGTGCCAGCAGCTTAGTATACACTCCCTACGAGCAGTACTTC
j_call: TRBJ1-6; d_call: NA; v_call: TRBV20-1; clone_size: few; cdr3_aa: CSARDRDKGSYNSPLHF; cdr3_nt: TGCAGTGCTAGAGATCGGGACAAGGGATCCTATAATTCACCCCTCCACTTT
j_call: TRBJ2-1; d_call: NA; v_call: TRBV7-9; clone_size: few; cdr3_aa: CASSLIGGGVDNEQFF; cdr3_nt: TGTGCCAGCAGCCTCATTGGGGGCGGCGTCGACAATGAGCAGTTCTTC
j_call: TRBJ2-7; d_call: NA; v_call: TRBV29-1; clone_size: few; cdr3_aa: CSVGGRAYEQYF; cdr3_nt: TGCAGCGTTGGGGGCAGGGCATACGAGCAGTACTTC
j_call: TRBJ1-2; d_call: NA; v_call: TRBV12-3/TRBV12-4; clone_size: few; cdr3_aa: CASSPLYVYGYTF; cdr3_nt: TGTGCCAGCTCTCCCCTGTATGTCTATGGCTACACCTTC
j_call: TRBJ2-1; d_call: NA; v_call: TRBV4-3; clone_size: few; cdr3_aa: CASSQAIGNEQFF; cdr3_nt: TGCGCCAGCAGCCAAGCAATTGGAAATGAGCAGTTCTTC
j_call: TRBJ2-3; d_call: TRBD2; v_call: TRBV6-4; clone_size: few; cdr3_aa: CASSDFLTASGSTADTQYF; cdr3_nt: TGTGCCAGCAGTGACTTCCTTACCGCTAGCGGGAGTACGGCAGATACGCAGTATTTT
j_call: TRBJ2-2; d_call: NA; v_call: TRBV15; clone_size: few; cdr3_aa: CATSRVGGAGTGELFF; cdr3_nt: TGTGCCACCAGCAGAGTTGGGGGGGCAGGGACCGGGGAGCTGTTTTTT
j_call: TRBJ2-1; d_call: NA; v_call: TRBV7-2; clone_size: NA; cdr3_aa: CASAITGSSYNEQFF; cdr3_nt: TGTGCCAGCGCCATAACCGGAAGCTCCTACAATGAGCAGTTCTTC
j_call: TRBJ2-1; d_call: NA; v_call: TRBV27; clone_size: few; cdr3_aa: CASSLFQPGLYNEQFF; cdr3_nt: TGTGCCAGCAGTTTATTCCAACCGGGACTTTACAATGAGCAGTTCTTC
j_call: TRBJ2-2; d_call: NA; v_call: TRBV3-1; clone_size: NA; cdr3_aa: CASSLEQGSGELFF; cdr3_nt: TGTGCCAGCAGCTTGGAGCAGGGTTCCGGGGAGCTGTTTTTT
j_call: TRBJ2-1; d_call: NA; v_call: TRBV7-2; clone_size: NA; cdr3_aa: CASSFGGRYNEQFF; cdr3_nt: TGTGCCAGCAGCTTTGGGGGACGGTACAATGAGCAGTTCTTC
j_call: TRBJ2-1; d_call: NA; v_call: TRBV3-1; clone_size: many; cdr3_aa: CASTHGRDVINEQFF; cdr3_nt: TGTGCCAGCACCCACGGTCGGGACGTTATAAATGAGCAGTTCTTC
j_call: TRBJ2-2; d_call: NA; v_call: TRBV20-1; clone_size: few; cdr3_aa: CSARYLTGELFF; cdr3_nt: TGCAGTGCTAGATATCTCACCGGGGAGCTGTTTTTT
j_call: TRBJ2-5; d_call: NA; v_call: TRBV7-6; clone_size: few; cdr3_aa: CASSLNPESSFKETQYF; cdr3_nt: TGTGCCAGCAGCTTAAACCCCGAGAGTAGTTTCAAAGAGACCCAGTACTTC